This T cell receptor beta chain was profiled in a study of OX40 agonist ivuxolimab in advanced cancers. Germline V lookup: CDR1 LNHNV, CDR2 YYDKDF (reference sequence). The CDR3 contains 14 residues. V was pared by 3 bases and J by 1 base, with 2 bases of the junction left unmatched. Sequencing used immunoSEQ multiplex PCR; TCRdb keeps in-frame clones, though not all of them. The data contain 50,000 to 65,000 clones, about 87% of them seen just once; the ten biggest clones take up around 1.8%. The gene calls are TRBV15 and TRBJ2-5; 7 bases agree with TRBD1. The sequencing here drew on CD4+ or CD8+ T cells sorted from blood, taken in a trial of the OX40 agonist ivuxolimab. The receptor was isolated from an adult with an advanced solid tumor such as melanoma, head and neck, liver or kidney cancer. CDR3 amino acids: CATSSTGAQETQYF. The CDR3, as DNA: TGTGCCACCAGCAGTACAGGGGCCCAAGAGACCCAGTACTTC. Full variable domain (outside the CDR3, taken from reference TRBV15 and TRBJ2-5): DAMVIQNPRYQVTQFGKPVTLSCSQTLNHNVMYWYQQKSSQAPKLLFHYYDKDFNNEADTPDNFQSRRPNTSFCFLDIRSPGLGDTAMYLCATSSTGAQETQYFGPGTRLLVL.